A selection of T cell receptor beta chains follows, all from one sample in a study of CXCR3-negative and CXCR3-positive naive CD8 T cells. TCRdb reprocessed the 5' RACE reads; each CDR3 protein has one entry and no DNA is given. In all, the sample yields about 89,000 distinct CDR3 sequences. Sequencing was performed on naive CXCR3+ CD8+ T cells from blood. Source of these receptors: a human donor in good health. Some clones in this sample may be carry-over from other donors' samples. Both conserved end residues are part of each CDR3.

V,J,CDR3
TRBV28,TRBJ2-3,CASSLFAGVADTQYF
TRBV28,TRBJ2-7,CASSAGTSGSPYEQYF
TRBV28,TRBJ2-1,CASSSPARGYNEQFF
TRBV14,TRBJ2-7,CASSQGEKQYF
TRBV6-5,TRBJ2-1,CATFRGLGTSYNEQFF
TRBV10-3,TRBJ1-4,CAISESGSKLFF
TRBV29-1,TRBJ2-7,CSVVTDRGYEQYF
TRBV29-1,TRBJ2-2,CSVEYLIAGTGELFF
TRBV15,TRBJ2-3,CATSGGLLPTDTQYF
TRBV29-1,TRBJ2-6,CSVREGYSGANVLTF
TRBV6-1,TRBJ1-1,CASTYLLDRGTEAFF
TRBV14,TRBJ2-5,CASSQEVVVGRRGTQYF
TRBV7-9,TRBJ2-7,CASSQGRKEQYF
TRBV6-2/TRBV6-3,TRBJ1-2,CASSYGQTGYTF
TRBV23-1,TRBJ1-5,CASKCPNWGLNENGNQPQHF
TRBV27,TRBJ2-1,CASRRGGATYNEQFF
TRBV7-6,TRBJ2-5,CASSVAAEGETQYF
TRBV19,TRBJ2-1,CASSTSSGAYNEQFF
TRBV28,TRBJ2-2,CASLEQVANTGELFF
TRBV28,TRBJ2-1,CASSPELAGPSNEQFF
TRBV6-2/TRBV6-3,TRBJ2-4,CASSYWGEANIQYF
TRBV28,TRBJ2-7,CASSFISYEQYF
TRBV5-1,TRBJ2-2,CASSFRTTNTGELFF
TRBV5-1,TRBJ2-5,CASSSGDSQETQYF
TRBV24-1,TRBJ2-1,CATSDPPWGNEQFF
TRBV12-3/TRBV12-4,TRBJ2-1,CASSFGRTYSGSGNEQFF
TRBV28,TRBJ1-1,CASMEAGDTEAFF
TRBV28,TRBJ2-7,CASSRQGATYEQYF
TRBV7-9,TRBJ2-5,CASSLTWETQYF
TRBV28,TRBJ1-6,CASSYTLNSPLHF